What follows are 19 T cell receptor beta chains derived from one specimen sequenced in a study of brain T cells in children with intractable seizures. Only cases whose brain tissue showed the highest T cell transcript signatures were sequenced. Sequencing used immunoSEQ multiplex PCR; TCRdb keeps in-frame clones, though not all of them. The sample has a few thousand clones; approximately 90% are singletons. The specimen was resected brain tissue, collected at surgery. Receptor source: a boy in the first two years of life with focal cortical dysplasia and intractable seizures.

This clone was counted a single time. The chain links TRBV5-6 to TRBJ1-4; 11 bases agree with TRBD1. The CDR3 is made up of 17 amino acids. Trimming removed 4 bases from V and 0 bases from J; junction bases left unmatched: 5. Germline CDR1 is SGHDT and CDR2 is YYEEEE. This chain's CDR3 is CASSRDRGSTTNEKLFF. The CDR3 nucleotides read TGTGCCAGCAGCCGGGACAGGGGGTCCACAACTAATGAAAAACTGTTTTTT.

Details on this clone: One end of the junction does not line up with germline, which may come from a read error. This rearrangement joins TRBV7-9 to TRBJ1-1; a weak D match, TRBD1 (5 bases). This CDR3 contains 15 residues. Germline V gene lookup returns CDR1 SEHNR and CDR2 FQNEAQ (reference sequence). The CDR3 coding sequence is TGTGCCAGCATCTTAGCGGGACGGCCGAACACTGAAGCTTTCTTT. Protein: CASILAGRPNTEAFF. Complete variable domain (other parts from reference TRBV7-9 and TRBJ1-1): DTGVSQNPRHKITKRGQNVTFRCDPISEHNRLYWYRQTLGQGPEFLTYFQNEAQLEKSRLLSDRFSAERPKGSFSTLEIQRTEQGDSAMYLCASILAGRPNTEAFFGQGTRLTVV.

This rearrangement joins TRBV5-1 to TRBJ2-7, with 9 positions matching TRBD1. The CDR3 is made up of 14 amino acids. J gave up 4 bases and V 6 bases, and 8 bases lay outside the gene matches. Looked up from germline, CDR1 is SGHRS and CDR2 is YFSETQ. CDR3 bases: TGCGCCAGCAACCGGGACAGGGTAGGGTACGAGCAGTACTTC. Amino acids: CASNRDRVGYEQYF.

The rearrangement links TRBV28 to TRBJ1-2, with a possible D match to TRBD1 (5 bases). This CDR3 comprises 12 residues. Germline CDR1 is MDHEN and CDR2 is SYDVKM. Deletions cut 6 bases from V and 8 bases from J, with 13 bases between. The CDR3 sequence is CASSLSGVGYTF. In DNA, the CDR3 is TGTGCCAGCAGCCTCTCGGGGGTAGGCTACACCTTC.

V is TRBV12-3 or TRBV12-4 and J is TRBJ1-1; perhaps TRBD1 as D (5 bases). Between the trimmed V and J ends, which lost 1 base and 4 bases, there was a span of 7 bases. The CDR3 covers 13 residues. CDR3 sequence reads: CASSLGGGTEAFF. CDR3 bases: TGTGCCAGCAGTTTAGGGGGGGGCACTGAAGCTTTCTTT.

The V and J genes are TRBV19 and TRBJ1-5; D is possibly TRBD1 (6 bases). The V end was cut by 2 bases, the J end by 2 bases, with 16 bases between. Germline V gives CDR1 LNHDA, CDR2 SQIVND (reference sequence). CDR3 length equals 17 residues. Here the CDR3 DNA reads TGTGCCAGTAGTATACGGGGCGGCAGGGGCGGCAATCAGCCCCAGCATTTT. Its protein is CASSIRGGRGGNQPQHF.

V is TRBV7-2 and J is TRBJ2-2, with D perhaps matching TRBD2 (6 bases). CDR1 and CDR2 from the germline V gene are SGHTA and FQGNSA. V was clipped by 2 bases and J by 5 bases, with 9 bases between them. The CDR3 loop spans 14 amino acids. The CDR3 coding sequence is TGTGCCAGCAGCTTACCGGCGGGGACCGGGGAGCTGTTTTTT. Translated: CASSLPAGTGELFF.

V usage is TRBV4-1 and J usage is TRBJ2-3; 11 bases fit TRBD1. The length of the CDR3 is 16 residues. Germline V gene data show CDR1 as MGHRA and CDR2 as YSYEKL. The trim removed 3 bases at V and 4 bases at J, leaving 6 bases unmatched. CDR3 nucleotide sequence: TGCGCCAGCAGCCACCCCCCGGGACAGGGGGCAGATACGCAGTATTTT. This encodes CASSHPPGQGADTQYF.

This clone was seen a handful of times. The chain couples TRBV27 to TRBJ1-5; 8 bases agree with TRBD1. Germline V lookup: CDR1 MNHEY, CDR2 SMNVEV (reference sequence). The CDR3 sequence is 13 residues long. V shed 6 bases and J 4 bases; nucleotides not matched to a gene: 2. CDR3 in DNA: TGTGCCAGCAGCTACAGGGGGAATCAGCCCCAGCATTTT. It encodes CASSYRGNQPQHF.

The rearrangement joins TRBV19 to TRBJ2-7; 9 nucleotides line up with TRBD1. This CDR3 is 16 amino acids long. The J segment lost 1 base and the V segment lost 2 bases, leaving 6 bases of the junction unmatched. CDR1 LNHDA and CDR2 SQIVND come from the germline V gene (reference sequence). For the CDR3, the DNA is TGTGCCAGTAGTATACGGGGACAGGGAGGATCCTACGAGCAGTACTTC. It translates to CASSIRGQGGSYEQYF. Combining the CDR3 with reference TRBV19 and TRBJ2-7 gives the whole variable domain DGGITQSPKYLFRKEGQNVTLSCEQNLNHDAMYWYRQDPGQGLRLIYYSQIVNDFQKGDIAEGYSVSREKKESFPLTVTSAQKNPTAFYLCASSIRGQGGSYEQYFGPGTRLTVT.

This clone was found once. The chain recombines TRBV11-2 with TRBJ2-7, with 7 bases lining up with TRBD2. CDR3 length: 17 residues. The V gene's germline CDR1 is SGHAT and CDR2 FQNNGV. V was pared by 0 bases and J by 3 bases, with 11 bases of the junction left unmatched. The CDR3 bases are TGTGCCAGCAGCTTAGAATTAGGCCTAGCGGATCTCTACGAGCAGTACTTC. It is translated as CASSLELGLADLYEQYF.

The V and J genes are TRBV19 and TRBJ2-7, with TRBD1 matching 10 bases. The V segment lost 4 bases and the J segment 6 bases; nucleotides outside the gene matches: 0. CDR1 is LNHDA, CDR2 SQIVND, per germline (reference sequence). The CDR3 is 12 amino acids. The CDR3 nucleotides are TGTGCCAGTAGTAGGACAGGGGGCGAGCAGTACTTC. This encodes CASSRTGGEQYF. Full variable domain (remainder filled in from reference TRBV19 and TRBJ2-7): DGGITQSPKYLFRKEGQNVTLSCEQNLNHDAMYWYRQDPGQGLRLIYYSQIVNDFQKGDIAEGYSVSREKKESFPLTVTSAQKNPTAFYLCASSRTGGEQYFGPGTRLTVT.

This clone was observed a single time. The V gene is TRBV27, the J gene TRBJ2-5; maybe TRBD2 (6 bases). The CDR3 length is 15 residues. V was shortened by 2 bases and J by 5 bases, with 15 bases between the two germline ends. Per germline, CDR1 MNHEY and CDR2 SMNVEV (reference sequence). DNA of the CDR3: TGTGCCAGCAGTTTACTCGGGGGTGTTGTTGAGACCCAGTACTTC. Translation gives CASSLLGGVVETQYF.

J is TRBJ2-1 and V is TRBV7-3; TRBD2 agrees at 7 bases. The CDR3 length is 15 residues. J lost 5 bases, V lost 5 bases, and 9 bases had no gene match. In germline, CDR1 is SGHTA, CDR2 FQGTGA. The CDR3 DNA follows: TGTGCCAGCAGCCCGGGGGGTTTAGGGCACAATGAGCAGTTCTTC. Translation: CASSPGGLGHNEQFF.

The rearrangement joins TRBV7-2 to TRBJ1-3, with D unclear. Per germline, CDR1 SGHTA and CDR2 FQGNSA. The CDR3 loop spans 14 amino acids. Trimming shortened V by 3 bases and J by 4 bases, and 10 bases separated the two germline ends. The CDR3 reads CASSFIPEGNTIYF. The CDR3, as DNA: TGTGCCAGCAGCTTTATCCCGGAAGGAAACACCATATATTTT.

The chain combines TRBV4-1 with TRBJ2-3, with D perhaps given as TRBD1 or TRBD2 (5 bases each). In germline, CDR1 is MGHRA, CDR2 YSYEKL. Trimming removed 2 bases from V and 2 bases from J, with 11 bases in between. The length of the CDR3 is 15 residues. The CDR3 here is CASSQTGRLTDTQYF. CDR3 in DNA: TGCGCCAGCAGCCAAACGGGACGCCTCACAGATACGCAGTATTTT.

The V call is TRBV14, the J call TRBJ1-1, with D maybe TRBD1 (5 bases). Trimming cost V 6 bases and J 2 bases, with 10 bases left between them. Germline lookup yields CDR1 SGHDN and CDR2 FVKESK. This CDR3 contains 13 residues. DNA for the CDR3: TGTGCCAGCAGAACAACAGGAAACACTGAAGCTTTCTTT. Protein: CASRTTGNTEAFF.

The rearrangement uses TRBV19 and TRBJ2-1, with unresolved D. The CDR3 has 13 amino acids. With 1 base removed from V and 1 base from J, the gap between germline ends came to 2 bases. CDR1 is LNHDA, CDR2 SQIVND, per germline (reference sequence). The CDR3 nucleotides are TGTGCCAGTAGTATAGGATCCTACAATGAGCAGTTCTTC. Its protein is CASSIGSYNEQFF.

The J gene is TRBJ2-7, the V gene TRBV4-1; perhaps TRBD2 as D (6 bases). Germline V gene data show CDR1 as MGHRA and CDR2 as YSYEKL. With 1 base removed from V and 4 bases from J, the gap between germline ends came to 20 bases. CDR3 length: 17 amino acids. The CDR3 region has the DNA TGCGCCAGCAGCCAAGTGTTTGTAACGGGAGAGGTTTACGAGCAGTACTTC. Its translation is CASSQVFVTGEVYEQYF.